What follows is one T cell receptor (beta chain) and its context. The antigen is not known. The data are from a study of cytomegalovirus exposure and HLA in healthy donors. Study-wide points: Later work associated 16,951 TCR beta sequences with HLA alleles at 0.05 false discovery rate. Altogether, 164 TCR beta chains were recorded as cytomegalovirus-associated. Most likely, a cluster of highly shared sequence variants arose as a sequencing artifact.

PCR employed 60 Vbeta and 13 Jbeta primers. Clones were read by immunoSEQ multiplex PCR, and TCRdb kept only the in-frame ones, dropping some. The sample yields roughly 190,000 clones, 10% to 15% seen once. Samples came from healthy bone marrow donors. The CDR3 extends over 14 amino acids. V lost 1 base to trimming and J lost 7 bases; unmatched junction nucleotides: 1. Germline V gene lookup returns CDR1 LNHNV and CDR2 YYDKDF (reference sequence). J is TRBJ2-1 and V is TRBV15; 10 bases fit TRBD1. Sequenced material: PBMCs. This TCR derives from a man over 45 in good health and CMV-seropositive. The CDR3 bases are TGTGCCACCAGCAGAGGACAGGGGGCAAATGAGCAGTTCTTC. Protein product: CATSRGQGANEQFF.